Listed below are T cell receptor beta chains from one sample, sequenced in a study of T cell responses to AZD1222 COVID-19 vaccine. Libraries were prepared by immunoSEQ multiplex PCR; TCRdb keeps only in-frame clonotypes and omits some of them. The sample consists of around 80,000 clones, roughly 85% of them appearing once. Sequences were derived from peripheral blood, sampled 28 days after the second AZD1222 dose. These TCRs come from an adult who received the AZD1222 COVID-19 vaccine. Each CDR3 is given with its conserved first and last residue. The D gene is left open where the match is weak. A row's size may be missing; if present it is once, few, many or a size class.

abundance: -; v_gene: TRBV7-6; j_gene: TRBJ1-2; d_gene: TRBD1; CDR3aa: CASSSSFDRDDGYTF; CDR3nt: TGTGCCAGCAGCTCCTCCTTCGACAGGGATGATGGCTACACCTTC
abundance: -; v_gene: TRBV9; j_gene: TRBJ2-4; d_gene: TRBD1; CDR3aa: CASSVVPGGKNIQYF; CDR3nt: TGTGCCAGCAGCGTAGTTCCAGGGGGAAAAAACATTCAGTACTTC
abundance: once; v_gene: TRBV7-2; j_gene: TRBJ2-6; d_gene: -; CDR3aa: CASTPHNVLTF; CDR3nt: TGTGCCAGCACCCCGCACAACGTCCTGACTTTC
abundance: -; v_gene: TRBV11-1; j_gene: TRBJ1-1; d_gene: -; CDR3aa: CASSFVFDTEAFF; CDR3nt: TGTGCCAGCAGCTTCGTTTTTGACACTGAAGCTTTCTTT
abundance: -; v_gene: TRBV19; j_gene: TRBJ2-3; d_gene: -; CDR3aa: CASSTQGGRKSTDTQYF; CDR3nt: TGTGCCAGTAGTACCCAGGGTGGGAGGAAAAGCACAGATACGCAGTATTTT
abundance: -; v_gene: TRBV6-4; j_gene: TRBJ1-6; d_gene: TRBD1; CDR3aa: CASSEQGEYNSPLHF; CDR3nt: TGTGCCAGCAGTGAACAGGGGGAATATAATTCACCCCTCCACTTT
abundance: -; v_gene: TRBV30; j_gene: TRBJ1-2; d_gene: -; CDR3aa: CAWRGAAGYTF; CDR3nt: TGTGCCTGGAGGGGGGCGGCTGGCTACACCTTC
abundance: once; v_gene: TRBV19; j_gene: TRBJ2-1; d_gene: TRBD2; CDR3aa: CASSMGVLADIYNEQFF; CDR3nt: TGTGCCAGTAGTATGGGCGTACTAGCGGATATTTACAATGAGCAGTTCTTC
abundance: -; v_gene: TRBV19; j_gene: TRBJ1-2; d_gene: -; CDR3aa: CASSGLATGYTF; CDR3nt: TGTGCCAGTAGTGGGCTCGCTACCGGCTACACCTTC
abundance: -; v_gene: TRBV12-2; j_gene: TRBJ1-6; d_gene: -; CDR3aa: CASRLEGSCNSPLHF; CDR3nt: TGTGCAAGTCGCTTAGAGGGCAGTTGTAATTCACCCCTCCACTTT
abundance: -; v_gene: TRBV11-3; j_gene: TRBJ2-1; d_gene: -; CDR3aa: CASSRDHQTSEQFF; CDR3nt: TGTGCCAGCAGCCGGGACCACCAGACCTCAGAGCAGTTCTTC
abundance: -; v_gene: TRBV6-5; j_gene: TRBJ2-7; d_gene: -; CDR3aa: CASSGTPYEQYF; CDR3nt: TGTGCCAGCAGCGGGACTCCCTACGAGCAGTACTTC
abundance: -; v_gene: TRBV30; j_gene: TRBJ1-5; d_gene: TRBD1; CDR3aa: CAWSDEQGAYQPQHF; CDR3nt: TGTGCCTGGAGTGATGAACAGGGGGCGTATCAGCCCCAGCATTTT
abundance: -; v_gene: TRBV19; j_gene: TRBJ2-1; d_gene: TRBD1; CDR3aa: CASSTGTGGLLSYNEQFF; CDR3nt: TGTGCCAGTAGTACCGGGACAGGGGGCCTACTTTCATACAATGAGCAGTTCTTC
abundance: -; v_gene: TRBV14; j_gene: TRBJ2-2; d_gene: -; CDR3aa: CASSHRQGLTGELFF; CDR3nt: TGTGCCAGCAGCCACAGGCAGGGACTGACCGGGGAGCTGTTTTTT
abundance: -; v_gene: TRBV7-9; j_gene: TRBJ2-1; d_gene: TRBD2; CDR3aa: CASSESGSSYNEQFF; CDR3nt: TGTGCCAGCAGCGAGAGCGGGAGCTCCTACAATGAGCAGTTCTTC
abundance: -; v_gene: TRBV19; j_gene: TRBJ2-2; d_gene: -; CDR3aa: CASSTSPGNTGELFF; CDR3nt: TGTGCCAGTAGTACGAGCCCTGGGAACACCGGGGAGCTGTTTTTT
abundance: -; v_gene: TRBV10-3; j_gene: TRBJ1-5; d_gene: -; CDR3aa: CAISGGQGSQPQHF; CDR3nt: TGTGCCATCAGTGGGGGGCAGGGCAGCCAGCCCCAGCATTTT
abundance: once; v_gene: TRBV11-2; j_gene: TRBJ1-1; d_gene: -; CDR3aa: CASRYGVAEAFF; CDR3nt: TGTGCCAGCAGGTATGGTGTGGCTGAAGCTTTCTTT
abundance: -; v_gene: TRBV7-3; j_gene: TRBJ1-2; d_gene: TRBD1; CDR3aa: CASSSTGVNGYTF; CDR3nt: TGTGCCAGCAGCTCGACAGGGGTGAATGGCTACACCTTC
abundance: -; v_gene: TRBV7-8; j_gene: TRBJ1-1; d_gene: TRBD1; CDR3aa: CASSLVRTGNTEAFF; CDR3nt: TGTGCCAGCAGCTTGGTCCGGACAGGTAACACTGAAGCTTTCTTT
abundance: -; v_gene: TRBV7-9; j_gene: TRBJ1-4; d_gene: TRBD1; CDR3aa: CASSTRTGEDEKLFF; CDR3nt: TGTGCCAGCAGCACCCGGACAGGGGAAGACGAAAAACTGTTTTTT
abundance: -; v_gene: TRBV6-5; j_gene: TRBJ1-4; d_gene: -; CDR3aa: CASHPGANEKLFF; CDR3nt: TGTGCCAGCCATCCCGGGGCGAATGAAAAACTGTTTTTT
abundance: -; v_gene: TRBV4-2; j_gene: TRBJ1-4; d_gene: TRBD1; CDR3aa: CASSQDVRNRGEKLFF; CDR3nt: TGTGCCAGCAGCCAAGATGTAAGGAACAGGGGCGAAAAACTGTTTTTT